A single sample is the source of the 21 T cell receptor beta chains below, sequenced in a study of Ad26.COV2.S vaccination and SARS-CoV-2 variants. Treatment here: roughly 18 received Ad26.COV2.S at low or high dose, single or two shots; about 5 received placebo; per-sample allocation not given. Day 63 after the first vaccine or placebo injection was the time point for sampling. Only in-frame clones appear in the TCRdb table, and some are missing; sequencing was by immunoSEQ multiplex PCR. Of hundreds of thousands of clones in the sample, 70% to 90% were seen once. Sequencing was performed on peripheral blood, taken in a trial of Ad26.COV2.S vaccine versus placebo. These receptors were taken from a person aged 18 to 65 who received the Ad26.COV2.S COVID-19 vaccine or a placebo.

The chain joins TRBV9 to TRBJ2-1; 8 nucleotides align to TRBD1. The V segment lost 4 bases and the J segment 6 bases; nucleotides outside the gene matches: 9. From germline, CDR1 is SGDLS and CDR2 YYNGEE. This CDR3 has 15 amino acids. CDR3 nucleotides: TGTGCCAGCAGCTTCGGACAGGGAGTTACCAATGAGCAGTTCTTC. Its translation: CASSFGQGVTNEQFF. Using reference TRBV9 and TRBJ2-1 for the parts outside the CDR3, the full variable domain is DSGVTQTPKHLITATGQRVTLRCSPRSGDLSVYWYQQSLDQGLQFLIQYYNGEERAKGNILERFSAQQFPDLHSELNLSSLELGDSALYFCASSFGQGVTNEQFFGPGTRLTVL.

The chain employs TRBV9 and TRBJ1-1, with D unclear. The CDR3 totals 17 residues. Germline assignment: CDR1 SGDLS and CDR2 YYNGEE. The V end lost 0 bases, the J end lost 0 bases, and 15 bases lay between the germline ends. CDR3 DNA sequence: TGTGCCAGCAGCGTAGGGGCCTGGGGAAGCATGAACACTGAAGCTTTCTTT. As protein: CASSVGAWGSMNTEAFF.

The V gene is TRBV7-3, the J gene TRBJ2-7; 7 nucleotides line up with TRBD1. The CDR3 length is 18 residues. V lost 6 bases, J lost 1 base, and 18 bases stayed unmatched. Germline CDR1 reads SGHTA; CDR2 reads FQGTGA. CDR3 DNA sequence: TGTGCCAGCAGGGATCGCCGGCCCCGGATGACAGGGTCCTACGAGCAGTACTTC. Amino acid sequence: CASRDRRPRMTGSYEQYF.

The rearrangement joins TRBV3-1 (or the pseudogene TRBV3-2) to TRBJ2-7, with TRBD2 matching 8 bases. Germline assignment: CDR1 LGHDT and CDR2 YNNKEL (reference sequence). This CDR3 comprises 15 residues. Unmatched junction bases numbered 5, after V lost 4 bases and J lost 0 bases. The CDR3 DNA sequence: TGTGCCAGCAGCCCGGCCGGGGGGGCCTCCTACGAGCAGTACTTC. Its translation: CASSPAGGASYEQYF.

The chain links TRBV5-1 to TRBJ2-4, with unresolved D. V was shortened by 5 bases and J by 1 base, with 13 bases between the two germline ends. Germline CDR1 and CDR2: SGHRS and YFSETQ. This CDR3 region has 15 residues. The CDR3 sequence: CASRPTNLAKNIQYF. The CDR3 bases are TGCGCCAGCAGACCCACGAACCTGGCCAAAAACATTCAGTACTTC.

This chain connects TRBV21-1 to TRBJ1-1; the table's D gene call, TRBD1, was not cross checked with the DNA. TRBV21-1 is deemed a pseudogene. CDR3 length: 16 amino acids. CDR3 DNA sequence: TGTGCCAGCAGCGAGCTTAGGACAGGGGGAAACACTGAAGCTTTCTTT. This encodes CASSELRTGGNTEAFF.

The rearrangement links TRBV6-1 to TRBJ1-6, with D tentatively TRBD1 (5 bases). V was shortened by 4 bases and J by 8 bases, with 18 bases between the two germline ends. Germline V gives CDR1 MNHNS, CDR2 SASEGT. The CDR3 runs to 16 residues. CDR3 region: CASSGLQVSRDSPLHF. Here the CDR3 DNA reads TGTGCCAGCAGTGGATTACAGGTCTCCCGGGATTCACCCCTCCACTTT.

The rearrangement uses TRBV5-1 and TRBJ1-1; TRBD1 matches 11 bases. Germline values: CDR1 SGHRS, CDR2 YFSETQ. The CDR3 length is 15 residues. Trimming took 4 bases from V and 5 from J; bases not matched to a gene: 7. The CDR3 here is CASSRDRGDGTEAFF. The DNA of the CDR3 is TGCGCCAGCAGCAGGGACAGGGGGGATGGAACTGAAGCTTTCTTT.

As to this clone: This sample also contains other DNA sequences that code for the same CDR3. CDR3 DNA: TGTGCCAGCAGCCTCGGGACAGGCTCCTACGAGCAGTACTTC. Protein sequence: CASSLGTGSYEQYF. This sequence joins TRBV11-2 and TRBJ2-7; 8 bases line up with TRBD1. Germline values: CDR1 SGHAT, CDR2 FQNNGV. Trimming took 5 bases from V and 0 from J; bases not matched to a gene: 3. This CDR3 has 14 amino acids. The whole variable domain, filled in from reference TRBV11-2 and TRBJ2-7, reads EAGVAQSPRYKIIEKRQSVAFWCNPISGHATLYWYQQILGQGPKLLIQFQNNGVVDDSQLPKDRFSAERLKGVDSTLKIQPAKLEDSAVYLCASSLGTGSYEQYFGPGTRLTVT.

Turning to this clone: Within the sample, other DNA sequences also encode this same CDR3. J is TRBJ2-7 and V is TRBV15, with 8 bases matching TRBD1. The germline V gene encodes CDR1 LNHNV and CDR2 YYDKDF (reference sequence). J lost 2 bases, V lost 0 bases, and 0 bases had no gene match. This CDR3 region has 14 residues. CDR3 protein: CATSRDRGPYEQYF. The CDR3 DNA follows: TGTGCCACCAGCAGAGACAGGGGGCCCTACGAGCAGTACTTC.

The gene calls are TRBV21-1 and TRBJ2-5; the table calls TRBD2, which could not be checked here. TRBV21-1 is a known pseudogene. This CDR3 region has 13 residues. CDR3 loop: CASSNTAQETQYF. The CDR3 coding sequence is TGTGCCAGCAGCAACACTGCACAAGAGACCCAGTACTTC.

The CDR3 nucleotides read TGTGCCAGCAGTTTACGGGGTACCCTGGGCACGCAGTTCTTC. This sequence encodes CASSLRGTLGTQFF. V usage is TRBV27 and J usage is TRBJ2-1, with a weak D call TRBD2 (5 bases). Germline lookup yields CDR1 MNHEY and CDR2 SMNVEV (reference sequence). This CDR3 region has 14 residues. V was cut by 2 bases and J by 12 bases, with 17 bases left in between.

The chain carries TRBV6-5 and TRBJ2-1; the D gene is possibly TRBD1 (5 bases). The CDR3 covers 14 residues. The V end was cut by 4 bases, the J end by 7 bases, with 14 bases between. CDR1 is MNHEY, CDR2 SVGAGI, per germline. The CDR3 nucleotides are TGTGCCAGCAGTTCTCTTCAGGGAAGGAATGAGCAGTTCTTC. Its protein is CASSSLQGRNEQFF.

The rearrangement links TRBV15 to TRBJ2-3; TRBD2 matches 13 bases. The CDR3 spans 16 residues. Germline lookup yields CDR1 LNHNV and CDR2 YYDKDF (reference sequence). V gave up 4 bases and J gave up 2 bases; unmatched junction bases: 3. The CDR3 protein is CATSMGLAGLTDTQYF. Here the CDR3 DNA reads TGTGCCACCAGCATGGGACTAGCGGGACTCACAGATACGCAGTATTTT.

This rearrangement joins TRBV20-1 to TRBJ2-7; D is ambiguous. Between the trimmed V and J ends, which lost 6 bases and 3 bases, there was a span of 6 bases. CDR1 DFQATT and CDR2 SNEGSKA come from the germline V gene (reference sequence). The CDR3 is made up of 10 amino acids. In nucleotides, the CDR3 is TGCAGTGCCCCTAGCTACGAGCAGTACTTC. Its translation is CSAPSYEQYF.

This chain uses TRBV30 with TRBJ2-3; D might be TRBD1 or TRBD2, each matching 5 bases. V lost 4 bases and J 4 bases, leaving 12 bases between the germline ends. CDR1 and CDR2 (germline): GTSNPN, SVGIG (reference sequence). This CDR3 is built from 13 residues. The CDR3 sequence is CAWNDVGADTQYF. In DNA form, the CDR3 reads TGTGCCTGGAATGACGTGGGGGCAGATACGCAGTATTTT.

The rearrangement joins TRBV2 to TRBJ1-5; D perhaps matches TRBD1 (5 bases). CDR1 is SNHLY, CDR2 FYNNEI, per germline. V was shortened by 6 bases and J by 0 bases, with 9 bases between the two germline ends. The CDR3 is 14 residues long. The chain's CDR3 is CASRGAYSNQPQHF. The CDR3 region has the DNA TGTGCCAGCAGAGGGGCCTATAGCAATCAGCCCCAGCATTTT.

This clone was seen a single time. CDR3 region: CASSPGEGVEQYF. DNA of the CDR3: TGCGCCAGCAGTCCAGGGGAGGGAGTCGAGCAGTACTTC. The gene calls are TRBV5-1 and TRBJ2-7; tentative D call: TRBD2 (7 bases). CDR1 is SGHRS and CDR2 is YFSETQ in the germline V gene. V lost 5 bases to trimming and J lost 6 bases, with 15 bases between them. The CDR3 runs to 13 residues.

The genes are TRBV27 and TRBJ1-5; D remains ambiguous. The CDR3 has 16 residues. Germline values: CDR1 MNHEY, CDR2 SMNVEV (reference sequence). The V and J ends lost 5 bases and 0 bases respectively, with 14 bases between them. In DNA, the CDR3 is TGTGCCAGCAGTGCAACGTCGGGCTATAGCAATCAGCCCCAGCATTTT. Its translation: CASSATSGYSNQPQHF.

This clone was seen a few times. This chain joins TRBV10-3 and TRBJ1-4; D unresolved. The CDR3 covers 13 residues. With 6 bases removed from V and 0 bases from J, the gap between germline ends came to 5 bases. CDR1 and CDR2 (germline): ENHRY, SYGVKD. CDR3 region: CAISGSTNEKLFF. The CDR3 coding sequence is TGTGCCATCAGCGGATCAACTAATGAAAAACTGTTTTTT.

V usage is TRBV27 and J usage is TRBJ2-1, with D tentatively TRBD2 (5 bases). Trimming took off 8 bases at V and 3 bases at J, with 5 bases between the two ends. Germline V CDR1 and CDR2: MNHEY, SMNVEV (reference sequence). CDR3 length: 11 residues. For the CDR3, the DNA is TGTGCCAGCCGGGACTACAATGAGCAGTTCTTC. Translated: CASRDYNEQFF.